The clone carrying this T cell receptor (beta chain) was counted many times. Method: immunoSEQ multiplex PCR; TCRdb's copy keeps in-frame clones and lacks some. The sample includes 55,000 to 75,000 clones, approximately 80% of them seen just once. The source of the sample is a study of blood T cell repertoires in COVID-19. Study-level background: The origin of the acute and convalescent COVID-19 samples was the United States, Italy and Spain. In each case, the material was cDNA or gDNA derived from T cells, B-cell-depleted T cells, or PBMCs.

Trimming at V came to 6 bases and at J to 8 bases, leaving 5 bases not matched to a gene. Germline CDR1 reads MNHEY; CDR2 reads SMNVEV (reference sequence). The CDR3 length is 15 residues. The chain employs TRBV27 and TRBJ2-2; 14 nucleotides line up with TRBD2. The sequenced material came from peripheral blood. The receptor was isolated from a man older than 75 with active or convalescent COVID-19. The CDR3 nucleotides are TGTGCCAGCAGCCCGGGACTAGCGGGAGTAGGGGAGCTGTTTTTT. The encoded protein is CASSPGLAGVGELFF.